The present TCR beta chain was sequenced within a study of identical twins. Findings of the study overall: With beta out-of-frame sequences, excess sharing by twins was weaker.

Details on this clonotype: Its target is not known.

TCRdb reprocessed the 5' RACE reads with MiXCR, giving one entry per CDR3 protein. The data hold around 530,000 distinct CDR3 sequences, with nearly 15% observed a single time. The same data also contributed to another study, on yellow fever vaccine responses in identical twins.

Sequencing was performed on CD4+ T cells sorted from blood. The sequence was collected from a woman under 30 in good health.

The CDR3 region is CASSLSTGFEYEQYF. CDR3 DNA: TGCGCCAGCAGCCTCTCCACAGGGTTCGAATACGAGCAGTACTTC. V gene TRBV5-1 combines with J gene TRBJ2-7; maybe TRBD1 (6 bases). The CDR3 extends over 15 amino acids. Germline lookup yields CDR1 SGHRS and CDR2 YFSETQ. With 4 bases removed from V and 4 bases from J, the gap between germline ends came to 18 bases.